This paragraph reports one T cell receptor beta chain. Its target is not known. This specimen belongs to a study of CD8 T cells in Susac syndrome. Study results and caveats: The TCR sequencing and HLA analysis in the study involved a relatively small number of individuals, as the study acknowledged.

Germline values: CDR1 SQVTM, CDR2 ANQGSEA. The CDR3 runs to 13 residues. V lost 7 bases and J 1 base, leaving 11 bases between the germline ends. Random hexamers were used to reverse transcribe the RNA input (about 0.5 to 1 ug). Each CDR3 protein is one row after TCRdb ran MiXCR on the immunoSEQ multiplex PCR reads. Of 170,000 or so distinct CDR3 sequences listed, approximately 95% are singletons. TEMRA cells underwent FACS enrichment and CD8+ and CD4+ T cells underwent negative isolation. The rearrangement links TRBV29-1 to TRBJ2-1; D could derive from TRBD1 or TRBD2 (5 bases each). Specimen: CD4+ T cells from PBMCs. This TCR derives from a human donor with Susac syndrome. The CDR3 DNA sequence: TGCAGCGACACTAGGGGATCCTACAATGAGCAGTTCTTC. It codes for CSDTRGSYNEQFF.